This T cell receptor beta chain emerged from a study of T cells in Graves' hyperthyroidism and ophthalmopathy. The CDR3 length is 16 residues. The V gene lost 4 bases and the J gene lost 0 bases, with 10 bases spanning the gap. Germline V gives CDR1 ENHRY, CDR2 SYGVKD. Researchers amplified the TCR beta CDR3 regions from RNA transcripts. When the TCR CDR3 underwent first-round RT-PCR, the HTBI primer set was used. Each CDR3 protein gets one entry after TCRdb re-called the multiplex PCR reads with MiXCR. The sample comprises fewer than 500,000 distinct CDR3 sequences, about 14% of which are singletons, and less than 20% rests with the top ten. Enrolled ophthalmopathy patients presented with a Clinical Activity Score of at least 3, a NOSPECS grade of at least 4, and disease duration under 3 months.

J is TRBJ1-6 and V is TRBV10-3; D gene uncertain. Sequencing was carried out using blood. The sequence derives from a woman aged 25 to 45 with Graves' ophthalmopathy. The CDR3 DNA is TGTGCCATCAGTGCTCTGTGGAGCTCCTATAATTCACCCCTCCACTTT. Its protein is CAISALWSSYNSPLHF.